Below are 7 T cell receptor beta chains sequenced from a single sample in a study of blood T cell repertoires in COVID-19. Measured with immunoSEQ multiplex PCR; TCRdb has only the in-frame clones, and not every one. Altogether about 200,000 clones are present, roughly 82% being singletons, with the ten largest covering roughly 10%. The sequenced sample was PBMCs or T cells enriched from blood (not recorded which). The receptors originated from a man aged 40-50 years who had recovered from COVID-19.

The gene calls are TRBV12-3 or TRBV12-4 and TRBJ1-1; tentative D call: TRBD1 (6 bases). The V gene lost 3 bases and the J gene lost 8 bases, with 13 bases spanning the gap. CDR3 size: 13 residues. The CDR3 nucleotides read TGTGCCAGCAGTTTGAACCTAGGGGGAGAAGCTTTCTTT. It is translated as CASSLNLGGEAFF.

The chain employs TRBV18 and TRBJ1-1, with D possibly matching TRBD1 (6 bases). The CDR3 sequence is 16 residues long. CDR1 and CDR2 from the germline V gene are KGHSH and LQKENI. V lost 6 bases to trimming and J lost 6 bases, with 23 bases between them. CDR3 coding DNA: TGTGCCAGCTCCCCCACCCCTCAGACAGGAAGGGCTGAAGCTTTCTTT. Its protein is CASSPTPQTGRAEAFF.

CDR3 DNA: TGTGCCAGCAGTTGGACAGGGTTATACGAGCAGTACTTC. It codes for CASSWTGLYEQYF. This chain uses TRBV2 with TRBJ2-7, with 8 bases aligning to TRBD1. Germline V gene sequence: CDR1 SNHLY, CDR2 FYNNEI. The V gene end was trimmed by 5 bases and the J gene end by 4 bases; junction bases not matched to a gene: 4. CDR3 length: 13 residues.

V is TRBV5-1 and J is TRBJ2-5; the D is unclear. This CDR3 has 13 amino acids. The germline gives CDR1 SGHRS, CDR2 YFSETQ. V was pared by 1 base and J by 0 bases, with 4 bases between. CDR3 bases: TGCGCCAGCAGCTTGCACAACCAAGAGACCCAGTACTTC. Its protein product is CASSLHNQETQYF.

The CDR3 sequence is CASSSFSNQPQHF. CDR3 in DNA: TGTGCCAGCAGCAGTTTTAGCAATCAGCCCCAGCATTTT. The chain joins TRBV28 to TRBJ1-5; no firm D call. The ends were cut back, 6 bases at V and 0 bases at J, with 6 bases in the middle. The CDR3 contains 13 residues. The germline V gene has CDR1 MDHEN and CDR2 SYDVKM.

This clone was recorded a few times. The chain employs TRBV5-5 and TRBJ1-2, with TRBD1 as a possible D gene (5 bases). The CDR3 loop spans 14 amino acids. V shed 4 bases and J shed 0 bases, with 10 bases lying between them. Looked up from germline, CDR1 is SGHKS and CDR2 is YYEKEE (reference sequence). DNA for the CDR3: TGTGCCAGCAGCCTGACAGTCACTAACTATGGCTACACCTTC. Translation: CASSLTVTNYGYTF.

The rearrangement joins TRBV9 to TRBJ1-2; 7 nucleotides line up with TRBD1. From germline, CDR1 is SGDLS and CDR2 YYNGEE. CDR3 length: 14 amino acids. V trimming: 0 bases; J trimming: 5 bases; junction bases outside the gene matches: 4. CDR3 sequence reads: CASSVGDRAYGYTF. The CDR3 DNA follows: TGTGCCAGCAGCGTAGGCGACAGGGCATATGGCTACACCTTC.